This record concerns one T cell receptor (beta chain) sequence. Germline V CDR1 and CDR2: MNHNS, SASEGT. This CDR3 contains 16 residues. Between the trimmed V and J ends, which lost 4 bases and 1 base, there was a span of 13 bases. The data were taken from a study of blood T cell repertoires in COVID-19. Study as a whole: Sites in the United States, Italy and Spain provided acute and convalescent COVID-19 samples.

Here immunoSEQ multiplex PCR was the method, and the copy in TCRdb shows in-frame clones only, minus some. The sample yields tens of thousands of clones, roughly 87% seen once. The V and J genes are TRBV6-1 and TRBJ2-2; TRBD2 might be the D (6 bases). The source of this sequence is a man aged 55 to 70 with active COVID-19. Sequencing input: peripheral blood. Here the CDR3 DNA reads TGTGCCAGCAGTGTCACGGGAGCTGTGAACACCGGGGAGCTGTTTTTT. It encodes CASSVTGAVNTGELFF.